This TCR beta chain was observed in a study of chemoradiotherapy in HPV16-positive cancers. About the research overall: A couple of HPV16-positive patients' cells yielded candidate HPV-specific clones and common motifs. Regarding the study as a whole: The functional HPV-specific definition rests on just a couple of HPV16-positive patients. In HPV16-positive patients, HPV-responsive T-cell expansion tracked better recurrence-free survival.

Details on this clone: Its specificity is not known.

Per germline, CDR1 SGHKS and CDR2 YYEKEE (reference sequence). The ends lost 0 bases at V and 4 bases at J; junction bases unmatched: 3. This CDR3 has 14 residues. Repeated repertoire sampling spanned the course of chemoradiotherapy. Measured with immunoSEQ multiplex PCR; TCRdb has only the in-frame clones, and not every one. The sample has fewer than 6,000 clones; roughly 90% are singletons. This receptor was taken from a human donor with HPV-associated anogenital cancer. The chain is built from TRBV5-5 and TRBJ1-1; 7 bases map to TRBD1. Sequencing used blood, obtained from a patient who underwent chemoradiotherapy. The CDR3 DNA reads as TGTGCCAGCAGCTTGGGGGAGGGGGCCACTGAAGCTTTCTTT. Its protein product is CASSLGEGATEAFF.